Listed below are T cell receptor beta chains from one sample, sequenced in a study of beta chain features in type 1 diabetes. The assay was immunoSEQ multiplex PCR, and TCRdb's table has in-frame clones only and misses some. The sample includes hundreds of thousands of clones, about 16% of them seen just once. Material for sequencing was naive CD4+ T cells from blood. These receptors all come from a man aged 18 to 35 in good health. Both conserved end residues are part of each CDR3. D genes are given only for firm matches. Where a row states a size, it is once, few, many or the class of an expanded clone; other rows omit it.

-,few,TRBV27,TRBJ1-5,TGTGCCAGCAGTTTTCGGGGTATTAGCAATCAGCCCCAGCATTTT,CASSFRGISNQPQHF
TRBD2,-,TRBV7-9,TRBJ2-1,TGTGCCAGCAGCCAAGGGACTAGCGGGAGAGGAGACAATGAGCAGTTCTTC,CASSQGTSGRGDNEQFF
TRBD2,few,TRBV6-1,TRBJ2-5,TGTGCCAGCAGTGAAGAGGTAGCGGGGGCCCCTCAAGAGACCCAGTACTTC,CASSEEVAGAPQETQYF
-,-,TRBV5-1,TRBJ2-3,TGCGCCAGCAGCTTGGACCAGTTGAATACGCAGTATTTT,CASSLDQLNTQYF
-,few,TRBV28,TRBJ2-7,TGTGCCAGTAATTACCTGGGGGATCAGTACTTC,CASNYLGDQYF
-,-,TRBV19,TRBJ2-3,TGTGCCAGTAGTCTCCCGGGACTCTCGTTGGATACGCAGTATTTT,CASSLPGLSLDTQYF
TRBD2,-,TRBV4-1,TRBJ2-7,TGCGCCAGCAGCCATGGTATTCTAGCGGGGGAATCCTACGAGCAGTACTTC,CASSHGILAGESYEQYF
-,-,TRBV14,TRBJ2-7,TGTGCCAGCAGCCCGTTAGACTATCGCTACGAGCAGTACTTC,CASSPLDYRYEQYF
-,-,TRBV10-2,TRBJ1-1,TGCGCCAGCCGCGAAGGACCGTTGAACACTGAAGCTTTCTTT,CASREGPLNTEAFF
-,-,TRBV2,TRBJ1-6,TGTGCCAGCAGAGGGCACAATTCACCCCTCCACTTT,CASRGHNSPLHF
-,-,TRBV27,TRBJ2-1,TGTGCCAGCAGACTTCCAGGAGGCTCCTACAATGAGCAGTTCTTC,CASRLPGGSYNEQFF
-,-,TRBV21-1,TRBJ2-2,TGTGCCAGCAGCAATACCCTGGGACTAGCGGGGCCCACCGGGGAGCTGTTTTTT,CASSNTLGLAGPTGELFF
TRBD2,few,TRBV4-2,TRBJ2-3,TGTGCCAGCACTGGGACTAGCGACACAGATACGCAGTATTTT,CASTGTSDTDTQYF
TRBD2,few,TRBV5-6,TRBJ2-3,TGTGCCAGCAGCCTTAACAGCGGGGGGAAATTCACAGATACGCAGTATTTT,CASSLNSGGKFTDTQYF
TRBD2,few,TRBV9,TRBJ2-6,TGTGCCAGCAGCAAACGGGGGGGACCCTCTGGGGCCAACGTCCTGACTTTC,CASSKRGGPSGANVLTF
TRBD2,few,TRBV14,TRBJ2-1,TGTGCCAGCAGCCAATTGCGGGGGGGTGGTGAGCAGTTCTTC,CASSQLRGGGEQFF
TRBD1,-,TRBV2,TRBJ1-5,TGTGCCACCTCCGGACAGGGGAAAGGGCAGCCCCAGCATTTT,CATSGQGKGQPQHF
TRBD1,few,TRBV28,TRBJ2-7,TGTGCCAGCAGCTCGGGACAGGGGGACTACGAGCAGTACTTC,CASSSGQGDYEQYF
-,-,TRBV5-4,TRBJ1-2,TGTGCCAGCAGCCATGCTGAACGACCGAGCCTTGGCTACACCTTC,CASSHAERPSLGYTF
-,few,TRBV11-2,TRBJ2-7,TGTGCCAGCAGCTTAGACCCAGGGTCGCACGAGCAGTACTTC,CASSLDPGSHEQYF
-,many,TRBV10-3,TRBJ1-1,TGTGCCATCAGCCGGGACCGAGGGGCTGAAGCTTTCTTT,CAISRDRGAEAFF
-,-,TRBV5-5,TRBJ2-5,TGTGCCAGCAGCTTCGGGTTGACGGAGACCCAGTACTTC,CASSFGLTETQYF
-,-,TRBV28,TRBJ1-1,-,CASSFLAGIGNTEAFF
-,few,TRBV5-4,TRBJ2-2,TGTGCCAGCAGCTTGGGGCAGTTCGCGAACACCGGGGAGCTGTTTTTT,CASSLGQFANTGELFF
-,-,TRBV19,TRBJ1-1,TGTGCCAGTAGTCGACAGGTCATGAACACTGAAGCTTTCTTT,CASSRQVMNTEAFF
-,-,TRBV6-6,TRBJ2-1,TGTGCCAGCAGTTCTGATAGGATAACCTACAATGAGCAGTTCTTC,CASSSDRITYNEQFF
-,-,TRBV15,TRBJ1-3,TGTGCCACCAGCGCCCGGGGGGAGTCTGGAAACACCATATATTTT,CATSARGESGNTIYF
-,few,TRBV7-6,TRBJ2-5,TGTGCCAGCAGCTTAGCCGCGGGGAGACAAGAGACCCAGTACTTC,CASSLAAGRQETQYF
-,few,TRBV7-2,TRBJ2-2,TGTGCCAGCAGCTTAGACAGGGCCAAGGGCACCGGGGAGCTGTTTTTT,CASSLDRAKGTGELFF
-,few,TRBV10-3,TRBJ2-7,TGTGCCATCAGTAGCGAATACGAGCAGTACTTC,CAISSEYEQYF
-,-,TRBV20-1,TRBJ2-7,TGCAGTGCTAGAGAGGCTTACGAGCAGTACTTC,CSAREAYEQYF
TRBD2,few,TRBV7-9,TRBJ2-1,TGTGCCAGCAGCTCGGGACTAGCGGATACACGAGAGCAGTTCTTC,CASSSGLADTREQFF
TRBD1,-,TRBV5-1,TRBJ1-4,TGCGCCAGCAGCCGACAGGGGACTAATGAAAAACTGTTTTTT,CASSRQGTNEKLFF
TRBD2,-,TRBV19,TRBJ2-3,TGTGCCAGTAGTAGGGGACTAAGCACAGATACGCAGTATTTT,CASSRGLSTDTQYF
-,few,TRBV9,TRBJ2-5,TGTGCCAGCAGCGTCGGGGTCCAAGAGACCCAGTACTTC,CASSVGVQETQYF